The entry that follows covers one T cell receptor (beta chain) sequence. The germline gives CDR1 SGHTA, CDR2 FQGTGA. Trimming took 4 bases from V and 5 from J, leaving 17 bases between them. The CDR3 extends over 15 amino acids. Both iRepertoire HTBI primers and Arm-PCR of CDR3 regions were used to build the TCR beta libraries. TCRdb passed the multiplex PCR reads through MiXCR, listing each CDR3 protein once. The profile shows a few hundred thousand distinct CDR3 sequences, approximately 10% of them singletons. Sample time point: newly diagnosed GD, antithyroid drugs for less than 3 months. Scientists built the TCR library using RNA that was extracted from PBMCs. The authors diagnosed Graves' disease using American Thyroid Association guidelines. The data stem from a study of regulatory T cells in long-lasting Graves disease. The data were also submitted as part of a second study, on T cells in Graves' hyperthyroidism and ophthalmopathy.

The TCR sequence derives from a woman under 30 with Graves disease. The chain employs TRBV7-3 and TRBJ1-1; D possibly corresponds to TRBD1 (5 bases). The sample here was peripheral blood mononuclear cells (PBMCs), taken at new diagnosis, from a patient treated with antithyroid drugs. This chain's CDR3 is CASSSLRGGGTEAFF. Written as DNA, the CDR3 is TGTGCCAGCAGCTCTTTGAGGGGAGGCGGGACTGAAGCTTTCTTT.